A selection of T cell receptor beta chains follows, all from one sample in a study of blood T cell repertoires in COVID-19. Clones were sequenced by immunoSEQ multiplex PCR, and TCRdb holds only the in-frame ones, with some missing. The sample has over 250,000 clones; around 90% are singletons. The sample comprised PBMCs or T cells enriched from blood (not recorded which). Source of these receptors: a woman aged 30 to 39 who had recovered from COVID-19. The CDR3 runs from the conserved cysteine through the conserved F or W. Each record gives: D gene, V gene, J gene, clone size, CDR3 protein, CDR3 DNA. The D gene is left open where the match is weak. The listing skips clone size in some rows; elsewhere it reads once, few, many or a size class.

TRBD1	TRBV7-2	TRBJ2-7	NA	CASSLEQGEYEQYF	TGTGCCAGCAGCTTAGAACAGGGGGAATACGAGCAGTACTTC
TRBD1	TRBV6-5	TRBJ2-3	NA	CASSARGLYTQYF	TGTGCCAGCAGCGCCAGGGGGTTGTATACGCAGTATTTT
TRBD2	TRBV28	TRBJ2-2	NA	CASVPASGTANTGELFF	TGTGCATCAGTCCCGGCTAGCGGGACGGCGAACACCGGGGAGCTGTTTTTT
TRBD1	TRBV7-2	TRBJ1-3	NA	CASSSPIVDRSGNTIYF	TGTGCCAGCAGCTCTCCAATAGTGGACAGGTCTGGAAACACCATATATTTT
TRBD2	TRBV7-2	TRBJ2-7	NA	CASSLLAGASYEQYF	TGTGCCAGCAGCTTACTAGCGGGAGCATCCTACGAGCAGTACTTC
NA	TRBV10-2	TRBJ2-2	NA	CASSEDLSLEDTGELFF	TGCGCCAGCAGTGAGGATCTATCACTAGAGGACACCGGGGAGCTGTTTTTT
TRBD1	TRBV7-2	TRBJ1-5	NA	CASSLGLAGGLGNQPQHF	TGTGCCAGCAGCTTAGGGTTGGCAGGGGGGCTCGGCAATCAGCCCCAGCATTTT
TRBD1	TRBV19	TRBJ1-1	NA	CASSFTGTGNTEAFF	TGTGCCAGTAGTTTCACCGGGACAGGGAACACTGAAGCTTTCTTT
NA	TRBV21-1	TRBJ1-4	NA	CASSKDGGRRGTTNEKLFF	TGTGCCAGCAGCAAAGATGGGGGAAGGCGGGGCACAACTAATGAAAAACTGTTTTTT
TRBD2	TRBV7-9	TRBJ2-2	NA	CASSHSRGLASGELFF	TGTGCCAGCAGCCACTCCAGGGGACTAGCGAGCGGGGAGCTGTTTTTT
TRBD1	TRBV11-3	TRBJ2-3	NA	CASSSGTGTDLNTDTQYF	TGTGCCAGCAGCTCCGGGACAGGGACGGACTTGAACACAGATACGCAGTATTTT
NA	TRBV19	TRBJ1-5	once	CASSSRGNQPQHF	TGTGCCAGTAGTTCCAGGGGTAATCAGCCCCAGCATTTT
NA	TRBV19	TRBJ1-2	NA	CASSVDSSFYGYTF	TGTGCCAGTAGTGTGGACAGTTCCTTCTATGGCTACACCTTC
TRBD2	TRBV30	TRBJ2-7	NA	CAWRRSEGLARNEQYF	TGTGCCTGGAGGCGCTCAGAGGGACTAGCGAGGAACGAGCAGTACTTC
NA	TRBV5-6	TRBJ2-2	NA	CASSLGRGNTGELFF	TGTGCCAGCAGCTTAGGCAGGGGAAACACCGGGGAGCTGTTTTTT
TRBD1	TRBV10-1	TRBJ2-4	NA	CASSDGTGGFAKNIQYF	TGCGCCAGCAGTGATGGGACAGGTGGTTTTGCCAAAAACATTCAGTACTTC
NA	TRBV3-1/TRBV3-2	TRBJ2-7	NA	CASSQQLDPSYEQYF	TGTGCCAGCAGCCAGCAACTAGATCCGTCCTACGAGCAGTACTTC
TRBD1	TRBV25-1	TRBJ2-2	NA	CASSAVLGTGLSGELFF	TGTGCCAGCAGTGCCGTGTTGGGGACAGGGTTATCCGGGGAGCTGTTTTTT
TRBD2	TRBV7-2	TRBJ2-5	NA	CASSQAGKQETQYF	TGTGCCAGCAGCCAAGCGGGAAAACAAGAGACCCAGTACTTC
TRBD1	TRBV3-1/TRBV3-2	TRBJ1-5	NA	CASSHGTAPPQPQHF	TGTGCCAGCAGTCACGGGACAGCACCCCCCCAGCCCCAGCATTTT
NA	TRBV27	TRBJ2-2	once	CASSLWPTGELFF	TGTGCCAGCAGTTTATGGCCGACCGGGGAGCTGTTTTTT
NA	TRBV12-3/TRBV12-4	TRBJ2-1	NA	CASSPGGYNEQFF	TGTGCCAGCAGTCCCGGGGGTTACAATGAGCAGTTCTTC
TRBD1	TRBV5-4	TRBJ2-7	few	CASSRTGIGGEQYF	TGTGCCAGCAGTAGGACAGGGATCGGGGGTGAGCAGTACTTC
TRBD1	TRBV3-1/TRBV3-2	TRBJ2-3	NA	CASSQEIGTGGTDTQYF	TGTGCCAGCAGCCAAGAGATTGGGACAGGTGGGACAGATACGCAGTATTTT
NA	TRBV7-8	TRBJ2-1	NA	CASSMYRFSSYNEQFF	TGTGCCAGCAGCATGTACCGGTTTAGCTCCTACAATGAGCAGTTCTTC
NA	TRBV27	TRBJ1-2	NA	CASSSSPQGNYGYTF	TGTGCCAGCAGCTCATCTCCTCAGGGCAACTATGGCTACACCTTC
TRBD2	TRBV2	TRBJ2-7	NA	CASSGGTRGYEQYF	TGTGCCAGCAGTGGAGGGACTAGGGGATACGAGCAGTACTTC
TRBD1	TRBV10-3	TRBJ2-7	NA	CAISDRGFEQYF	TGTGCCATCAGCGACAGGGGTTTCGAGCAGTACTTC
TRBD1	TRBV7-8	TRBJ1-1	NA	CASSLAVGQEAFF	TGTGCCAGCAGCTTAGCGGTGGGACAGGAAGCTTTCTTT
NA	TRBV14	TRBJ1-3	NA	CASSQIQGKLVAGNTIYF	TGTGCCAGCAGCCAAATCCAGGGGAAGTTAGTGGCTGGAAACACCATATATTTT
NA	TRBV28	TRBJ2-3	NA	CASGDLNTDTQYF	TGTGCCAGCGGGGACTTAAACACAGATACGCAGTATTTT
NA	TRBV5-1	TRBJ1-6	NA	CASSLSTDYNSPLHF	TGCGCCAGCAGCTTGTCAACAGACTATAATTCACCCCTCCACTTT
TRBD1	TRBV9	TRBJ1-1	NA	CASSARQGANTEAFF	TGTGCCAGCAGCGCCCGACAGGGAGCGAACACTGAAGCTTTCTTT
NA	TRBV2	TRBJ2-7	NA	CASSDQSYEQYF	TGTGCCAGCAGTGACCAATCCTACGAGCAGTACTTC
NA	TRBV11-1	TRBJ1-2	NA	CASSPSGGANGYTF	TGTGCCAGCAGCCCCTCGGGGGGCGCGAATGGCTACACCTTC
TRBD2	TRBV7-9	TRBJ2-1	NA	CASSLADPGNEQFF	TGTGCCAGCAGTCTAGCGGACCCGGGTAATGAGCAGTTCTTC
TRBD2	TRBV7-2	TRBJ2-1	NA	CASRLAGESEQFF	TGTGCCAGCAGACTAGCGGGAGAGTCTGAGCAGTTCTTC
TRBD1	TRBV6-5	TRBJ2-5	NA	CASRPGTGVRETQYF	TGTGCCAGCAGACCCGGGACAGGGGTACGAGAGACCCAGTACTTC
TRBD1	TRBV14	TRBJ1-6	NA	CASSQLGQGYSPLHF	TGTGCCAGCAGCCAACTCGGACAGGGTTATTCACCCCTCCACTTT
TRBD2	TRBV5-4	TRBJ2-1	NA	CASRTGLAVYNEQFF	TGTGCCAGCAGGACGGGGCTAGCGGTTTACAATGAGCAGTTCTTC
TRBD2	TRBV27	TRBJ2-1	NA	CASSLAGDGNEQFF	TGTGCCAGCAGTTTGGCGGGAGATGGCAATGAGCAGTTCTTC